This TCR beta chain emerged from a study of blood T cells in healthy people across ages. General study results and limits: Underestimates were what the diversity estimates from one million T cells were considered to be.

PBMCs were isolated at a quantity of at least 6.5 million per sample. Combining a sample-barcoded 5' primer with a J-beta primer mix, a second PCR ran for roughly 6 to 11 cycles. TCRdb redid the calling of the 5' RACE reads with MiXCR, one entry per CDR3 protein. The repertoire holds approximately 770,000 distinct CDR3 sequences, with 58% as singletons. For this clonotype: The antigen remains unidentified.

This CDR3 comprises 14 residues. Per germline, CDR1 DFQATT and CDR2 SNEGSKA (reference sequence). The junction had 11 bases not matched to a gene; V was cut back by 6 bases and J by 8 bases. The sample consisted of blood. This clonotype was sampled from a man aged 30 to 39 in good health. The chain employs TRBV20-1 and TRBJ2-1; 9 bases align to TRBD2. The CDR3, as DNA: TGCAGTGCACTTAGCGGGGGACCCCAGGATGAGCAGTTCTTC. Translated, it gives CSALSGGPQDEQFF.